This T cell receptor beta chain was recorded in a study of cytomegalovirus exposure and HLA in healthy donors. The donors were members of the validation cohort comprising some 130 subjects, separate from the approximately 670-subject first cohort. The repertoire was sequenced with immunoSEQ multiplex PCR; TCRdb's copy has only in-frame clones and lacks some. The sample records under 110,000 clones, about 85% being singletons. This CDR3 is 17 amino acids long. Germline CDR1 is SGHTA and CDR2 is FQGNSA. V shed 5 bases, J shed 3 bases, and the junction held 13 bases outside the gene matches. The chain uses TRBV7-2 and TRBJ1-5, with 7 nucleotides matching TRBD1. The material sequenced was PBMCs. The source of this sequence is a woman aged 18-35 years in good health and CMV-seropositive. CDR3 in DNA: TGTGCCAGCAGCGGTCTTGACAGGGCATCAGCCAATCAGCCCCAGCATTTT. It encodes CASSGLDRASANQPQHF.